Below are 4 T cell receptor beta chains sequenced from a single sample in a study of control samples from healthy donors and cancer patients. TCRdb keeps only in-frame clones here, not all; method: immunoSEQ multiplex PCR. The table has more than 140,000 clones, about 89% seen once; the top ten hold under 9%. What was sequenced was blood. These TCRs come from a man aged 18-30 years in good health.

The J gene is TRBJ2-2, the V gene TRBV5-1; D gene unclear. Germline V gene lookup returns CDR1 SGHRS and CDR2 YFSETQ. There are 13 residues in the CDR3. Trimming removed 4 bases at V and 8 bases at J, with 12 bases between. The CDR3 loop is CASSLRVSGELFF. In DNA, the CDR3 is TGCGCCAGCAGCCTACGCGTTTCTGGGGAGCTGTTTTTT.

CDR3 DNA: TGTGCCTGGTCTGGTTGGAACACTGAAGCTTTCTTT. Translating gives CAWSGWNTEAFF. This chain links TRBV30 with TRBJ1-1; no firm D call. V was shortened by 5 bases and J by 1 base, with 8 bases between the two germline ends. The CDR3 has 12 residues. Germline V gene data show CDR1 as GTSNPN and CDR2 as SVGIG (reference sequence).

This clone was detected only once. The chain couples TRBV30 to TRBJ2-7; tentative D call: TRBD1 (5 bases). CDR1 GTSNPN and CDR2 SVGIG come from the germline V gene (reference sequence). Trimming took 5 bases from V and 5 from J, leaving 16 bases between them. The CDR3 extends over 13 amino acids. As DNA, the CDR3 is TGTGCCTGGCGGTATAGGGGCCGGAACGAGCAGTACTTC. This codes for CAWRYRGRNEQYF.

The V call is TRBV19, the J call TRBJ1-1; D possibly corresponds to TRBD1 (5 bases). Looked up from germline, CDR1 is LNHDA and CDR2 is SQIVND (reference sequence). The CDR3 runs 13 residues. The ends were cut back, 5 bases at V and 1 base at J, with 8 bases in the middle. This CDR3 is CASSQTGNTEAFF. The CDR3 bases are TGTGCCAGTAGTCAAACAGGGAACACTGAAGCTTTCTTT.